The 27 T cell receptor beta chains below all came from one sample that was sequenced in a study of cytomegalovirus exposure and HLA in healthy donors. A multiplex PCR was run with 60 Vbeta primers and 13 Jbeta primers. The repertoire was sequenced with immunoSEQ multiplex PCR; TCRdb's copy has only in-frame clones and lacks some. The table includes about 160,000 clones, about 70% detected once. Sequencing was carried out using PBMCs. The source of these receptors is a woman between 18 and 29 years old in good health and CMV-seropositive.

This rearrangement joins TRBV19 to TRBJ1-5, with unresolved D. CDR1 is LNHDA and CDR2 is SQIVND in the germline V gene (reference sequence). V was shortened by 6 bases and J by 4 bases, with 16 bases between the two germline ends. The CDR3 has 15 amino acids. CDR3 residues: CASRSGSRINQPQHF. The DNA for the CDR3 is TGTGCCAGTAGGTCGGGTTCCCGCATTAATCAGCCCCAGCATTTT.

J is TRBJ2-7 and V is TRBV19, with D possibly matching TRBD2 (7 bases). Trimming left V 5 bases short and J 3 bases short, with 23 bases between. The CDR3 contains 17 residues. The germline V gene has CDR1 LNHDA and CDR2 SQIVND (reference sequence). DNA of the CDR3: TGTGCCAGTAGTGCAACAGGAGGGGGGGTTTACCACTACGAGCAGTACTTC. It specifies CASSATGGGVYHYEQYF.

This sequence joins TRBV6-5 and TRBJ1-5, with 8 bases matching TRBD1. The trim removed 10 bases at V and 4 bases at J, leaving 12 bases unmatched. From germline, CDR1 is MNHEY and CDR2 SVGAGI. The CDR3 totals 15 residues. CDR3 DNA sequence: TGTGCCACTCGCTCTGCGCAGGGGGCGAATCAGCCCCAGCATTTT. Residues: CATRSAQGANQPQHF.

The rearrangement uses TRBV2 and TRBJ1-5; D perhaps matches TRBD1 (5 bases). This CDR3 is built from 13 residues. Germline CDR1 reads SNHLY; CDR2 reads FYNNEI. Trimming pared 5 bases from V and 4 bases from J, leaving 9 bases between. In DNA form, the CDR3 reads TGTGCCAGCAGTACGGGGGGGAATCAGCCCCAGCATTTT. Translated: CASSTGGNQPQHF.

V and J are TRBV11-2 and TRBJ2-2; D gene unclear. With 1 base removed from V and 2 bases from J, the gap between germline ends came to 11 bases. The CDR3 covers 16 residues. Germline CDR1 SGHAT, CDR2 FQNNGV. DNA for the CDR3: TGTGCCAGCAGCTTAGGTGCGATGACTAACACCGGGGAGCTGTTTTTT. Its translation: CASSLGAMTNTGELFF. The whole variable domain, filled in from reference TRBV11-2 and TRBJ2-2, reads EAGVAQSPRYKIIEKRQSVAFWCNPISGHATLYWYQQILGQGPKLLIQFQNNGVVDDSQLPKDRFSAERLKGVDSTLKIQPAKLEDSAVYLCASSLGAMTNTGELFFGEGSRLTVL.

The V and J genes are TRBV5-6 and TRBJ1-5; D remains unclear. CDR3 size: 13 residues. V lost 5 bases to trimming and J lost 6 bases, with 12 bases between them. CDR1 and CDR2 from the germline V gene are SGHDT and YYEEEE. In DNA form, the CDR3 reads TGTGCCAGCAGTAGAAAAAGTGGTCAGCCCCAGCATTTT. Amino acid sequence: CASSRKSGQPQHF.

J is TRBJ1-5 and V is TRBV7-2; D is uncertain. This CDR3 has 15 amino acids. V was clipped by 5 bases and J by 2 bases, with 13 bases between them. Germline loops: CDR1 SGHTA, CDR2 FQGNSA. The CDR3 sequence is CASSLVDGGNQPQHF. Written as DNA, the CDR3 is TGTGCCAGCAGCCTTGTTGACGGGGGCAATCAGCCCCAGCATTTT.

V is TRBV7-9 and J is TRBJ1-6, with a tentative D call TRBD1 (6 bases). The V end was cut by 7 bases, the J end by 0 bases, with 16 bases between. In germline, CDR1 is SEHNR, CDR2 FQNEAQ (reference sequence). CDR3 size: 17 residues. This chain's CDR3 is CASTETGLSSYNSPLHF. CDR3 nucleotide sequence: TGTGCCAGCACCGAGACAGGCCTTAGCTCCTATAATTCACCCCTCCACTTT.

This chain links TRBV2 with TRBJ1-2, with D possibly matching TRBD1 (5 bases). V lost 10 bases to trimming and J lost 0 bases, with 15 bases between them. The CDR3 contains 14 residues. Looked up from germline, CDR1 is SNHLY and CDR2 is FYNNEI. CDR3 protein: CATGGSGTNYGYTF. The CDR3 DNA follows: TGTGCCACCGGGGGGTCGGGGACTAACTATGGCTACACCTTC.

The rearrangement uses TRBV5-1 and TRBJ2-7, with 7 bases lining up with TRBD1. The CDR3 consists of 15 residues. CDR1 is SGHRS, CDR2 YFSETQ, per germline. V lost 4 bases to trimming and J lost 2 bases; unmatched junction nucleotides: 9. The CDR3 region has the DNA TGCGCCAGCAGCCGCTCGACAGGGAACCCCTACGAGCAGTACTTC. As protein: CASSRSTGNPYEQYF.

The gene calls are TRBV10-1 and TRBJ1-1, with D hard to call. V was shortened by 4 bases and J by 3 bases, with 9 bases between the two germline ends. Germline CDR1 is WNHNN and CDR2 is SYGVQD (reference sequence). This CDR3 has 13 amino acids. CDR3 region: CASSGGLDTEAFF. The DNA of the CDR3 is TGCGCCAGCAGTGGAGGTTTGGACACTGAAGCTTTCTTT.

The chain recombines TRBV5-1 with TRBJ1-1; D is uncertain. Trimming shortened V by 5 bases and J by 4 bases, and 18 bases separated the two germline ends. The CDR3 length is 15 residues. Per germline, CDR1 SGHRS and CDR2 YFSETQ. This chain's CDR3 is CASRGGQAEGTEAFF. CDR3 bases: TGCGCCAGCAGGGGAGGGCAGGCGGAGGGCACTGAAGCTTTCTTT.

The DNA of the CDR3 is TGCAGTGCTAGCCGGGGCTATGGCTACACCTTC. It encodes CSASRGYGYTF. This chain connects TRBV20-1 to TRBJ1-2, with unresolved D. Between the trimmed V and J ends, which lost 3 bases and 4 bases, there was a span of 6 bases. The CDR3 length is 11 residues. CDR1 is DFQATT and CDR2 is SNEGSKA in the germline V gene (reference sequence).

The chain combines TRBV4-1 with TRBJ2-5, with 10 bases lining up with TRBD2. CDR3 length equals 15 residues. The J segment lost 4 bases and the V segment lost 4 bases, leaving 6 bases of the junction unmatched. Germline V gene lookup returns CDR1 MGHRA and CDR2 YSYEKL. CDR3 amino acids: CASSLIAGGGETQYF. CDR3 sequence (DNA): TGCGCCAGCAGCCTAATAGCGGGGGGAGGAGAGACCCAGTACTTC.

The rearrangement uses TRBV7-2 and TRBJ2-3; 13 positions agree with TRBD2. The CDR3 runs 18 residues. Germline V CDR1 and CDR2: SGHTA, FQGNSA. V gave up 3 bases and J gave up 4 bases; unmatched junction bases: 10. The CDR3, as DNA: TGTGCCAGCAGCTTGAGGAATGGACTAGCGGGAGAGTCAGATACGCAGTATTTT. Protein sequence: CASSLRNGLAGESDTQYF.

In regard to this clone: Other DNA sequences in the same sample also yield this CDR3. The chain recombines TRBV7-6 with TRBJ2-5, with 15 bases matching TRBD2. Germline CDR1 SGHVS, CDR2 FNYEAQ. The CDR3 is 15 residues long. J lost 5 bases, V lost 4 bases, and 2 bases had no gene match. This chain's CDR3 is CASSWTSGRAETQYF. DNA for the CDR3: TGTGCCAGCAGCTGGACTAGCGGGAGGGCCGAGACCCAGTACTTC.

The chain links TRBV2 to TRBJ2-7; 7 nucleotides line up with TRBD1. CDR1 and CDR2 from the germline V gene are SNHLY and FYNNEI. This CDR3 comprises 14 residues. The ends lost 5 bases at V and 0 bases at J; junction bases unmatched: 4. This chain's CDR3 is CASSTRQGSYEQYF. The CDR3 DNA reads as TGTGCCAGCAGTACCCGACAGGGCTCCTACGAGCAGTACTTC. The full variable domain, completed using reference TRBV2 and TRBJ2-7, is EPEVTQTPSHQVTQMGQEVILRCVPISNHLYFYWYRQILGQKVEFLVSFYNNEISEKSEIFDDQFSVERPDGSNFTLKIRSTKLEDSAMYFCASSTRQGSYEQYFGPGTRLTVT.

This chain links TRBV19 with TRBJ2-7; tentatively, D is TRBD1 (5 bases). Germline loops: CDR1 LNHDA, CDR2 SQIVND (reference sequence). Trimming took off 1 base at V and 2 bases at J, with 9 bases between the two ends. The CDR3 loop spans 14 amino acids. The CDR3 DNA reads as TGTGCCAGTAGTATAGGGGGCCCCACCTACGAGCAGTACTTC. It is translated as CASSIGGPTYEQYF.

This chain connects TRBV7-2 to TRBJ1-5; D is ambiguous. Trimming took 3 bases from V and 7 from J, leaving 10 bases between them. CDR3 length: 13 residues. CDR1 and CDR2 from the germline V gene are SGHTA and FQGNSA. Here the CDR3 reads CASSFRGGQPQHF. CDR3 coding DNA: TGTGCCAGCAGCTTCAGAGGCGGGCAGCCCCAGCATTTT.

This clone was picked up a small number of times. CDR3 protein: CASSLQTGGGYGYTF. The CDR3 bases are TGTGCCAGCAGTTTACAAACAGGGGGCGGGTATGGCTACACCTTC. The chain links TRBV27 to TRBJ1-2; TRBD1 matches 9 bases. V shed 2 bases, J shed 5 bases, and the junction held 6 bases outside the gene matches. Germline V CDR1 and CDR2: MNHEY, SMNVEV (reference sequence). There are 15 residues in the CDR3.

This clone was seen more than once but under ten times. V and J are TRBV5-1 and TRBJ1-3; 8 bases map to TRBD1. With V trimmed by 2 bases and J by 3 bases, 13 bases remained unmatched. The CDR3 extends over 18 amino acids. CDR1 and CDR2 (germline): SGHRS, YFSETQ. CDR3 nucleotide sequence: TGCGCCAGCAGCTTAACCCTTGGACAGGGAGGAGATGGAAACACCATATATTTT. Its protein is CASSLTLGQGGDGNTIYF.

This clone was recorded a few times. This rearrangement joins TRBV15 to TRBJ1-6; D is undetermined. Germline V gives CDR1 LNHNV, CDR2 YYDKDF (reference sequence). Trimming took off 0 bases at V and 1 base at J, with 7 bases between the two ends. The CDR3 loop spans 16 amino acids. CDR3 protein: CATSRDRRSYNSPLHF. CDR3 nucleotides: TGTGCCACCAGCAGAGACAGGCGTTCCTATAATTCACCCCTCCACTTT.

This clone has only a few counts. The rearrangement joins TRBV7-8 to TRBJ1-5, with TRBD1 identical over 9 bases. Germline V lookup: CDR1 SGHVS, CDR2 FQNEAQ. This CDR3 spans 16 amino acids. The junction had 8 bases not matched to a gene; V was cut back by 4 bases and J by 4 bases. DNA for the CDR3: TGTGCCAGCAGCTCACAGGGGGCGCGGGTGAATCAGCCCCAGCATTTT. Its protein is CASSSQGARVNQPQHF.

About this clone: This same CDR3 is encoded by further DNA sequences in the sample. This CDR3 reads CASSVPNSPLHF. The CDR3 DNA reads TGTGCCAGCAGTGTTCCAAATTCACCCCTCCACTTT. V gene TRBV2 combines with J gene TRBJ1-6; D gene unclear. The CDR3 totals 12 residues. The V end lost 4 bases, the J end lost 7 bases, and 5 bases lay between the germline ends. The germline gives CDR1 SNHLY, CDR2 FYNNEI.

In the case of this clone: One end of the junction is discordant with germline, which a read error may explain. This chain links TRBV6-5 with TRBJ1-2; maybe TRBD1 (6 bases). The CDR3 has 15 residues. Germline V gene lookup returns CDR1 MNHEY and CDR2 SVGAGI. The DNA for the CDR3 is TGTGCCAGCAGTTACTCTGGACAGACCCATGCTGGCTCCACCTTC. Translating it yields CASSYSGQTHAGSTF.

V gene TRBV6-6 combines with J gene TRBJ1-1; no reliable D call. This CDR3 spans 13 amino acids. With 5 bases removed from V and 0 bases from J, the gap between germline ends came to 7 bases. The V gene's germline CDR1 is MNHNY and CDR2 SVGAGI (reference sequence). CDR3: CASSTQMNTEAFF. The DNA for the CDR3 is TGTGCCAGCAGTACTCAAATGAACACTGAAGCTTTCTTT.

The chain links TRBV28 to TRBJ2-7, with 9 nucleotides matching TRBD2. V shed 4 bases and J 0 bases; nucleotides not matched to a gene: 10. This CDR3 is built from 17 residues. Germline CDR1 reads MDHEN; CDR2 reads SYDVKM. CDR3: CASSSKWTSAPSYEQYF. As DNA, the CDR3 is TGTGCCAGCAGTTCGAAGTGGACTAGCGCGCCCTCCTACGAGCAGTACTTC. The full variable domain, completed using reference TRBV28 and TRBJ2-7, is DVKVTQSSRYLVKRTGEKVFLECVQDMDHENMFWYRQDPGLGLRLIYFSYDVKMKEKGDIPEGYSVSREKKERFSLILESASTNQTSMYLCASSSKWTSAPSYEQYFGPGTRLTVT.